This T cell receptor beta chain was profiled in a study of shared clonotypes between healthy human individuals. Looking at the study overall: Per donor, CD8 memory used one plate, CD8 naive used two, CD4 memory used three and CD4 naive used three. General study results and limits: Researchers found naive subsets generally carried larger estimated richness than memory subsets. When naive CD4 clonotypes were compared across a few donors, around 4.6% were shared.

Naive CD4+ cells were CD45RA-selected; the remaining cells were memory. Notes on this clone: Antigen specificity is unknown.

Libraries were prepared by immunoSEQ multiplex PCR; TCRdb keeps only in-frame clonotypes and omits some of them. The top ten clones hold under 0.15% of a sample with some 2,000,000 clones, roughly 94% of them seen once. The V segment lost 6 bases and the J segment 1 base; nucleotides outside the gene matches: 5. This CDR3 has 15 amino acids. Germline V gene lookup returns CDR1 SNHLY and CDR2 FYNNEI. This TCR derives from a man between 18 and 29 years old in good health. The sample consisted of naive CD4+ T cells sorted from blood. Sample subset: CD45RA+ positively selected. The J gene is TRBJ1-4, the V gene TRBV2; 7 bases match TRBD1. The CDR3 here is CASRGQILTNEKLFF. The CDR3 nucleotides read TGTGCCAGCAGGGGACAGATACTAACTAATGAAAAACTGTTTTTT.